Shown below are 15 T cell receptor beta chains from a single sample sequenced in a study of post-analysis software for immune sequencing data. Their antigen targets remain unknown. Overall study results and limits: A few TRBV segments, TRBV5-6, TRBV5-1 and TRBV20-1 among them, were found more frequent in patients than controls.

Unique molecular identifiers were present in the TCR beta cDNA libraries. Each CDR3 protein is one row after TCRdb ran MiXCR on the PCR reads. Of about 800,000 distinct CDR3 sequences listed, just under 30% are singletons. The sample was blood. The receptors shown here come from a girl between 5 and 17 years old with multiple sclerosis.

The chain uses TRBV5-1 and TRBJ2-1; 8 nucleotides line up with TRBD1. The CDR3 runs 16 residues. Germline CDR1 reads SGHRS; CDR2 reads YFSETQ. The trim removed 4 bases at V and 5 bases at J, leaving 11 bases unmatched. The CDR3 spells CASSPPGQGGNNEQFF. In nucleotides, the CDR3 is TGCGCCAGCAGCCCTCCAGGACAGGGAGGAAACAATGAGCAGTTCTTC. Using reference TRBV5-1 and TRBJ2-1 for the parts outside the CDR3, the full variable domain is KAGVTQTPRYLIKTRGQQVTLSCSPISGHRSVSWYQQTPGQGLQFLFEYFSETQRNKGNFPGRFSGRQFSNSRSEMNVSTLELGDSALYLCASSPPGQGGNNEQFFGPGTRLTVL.

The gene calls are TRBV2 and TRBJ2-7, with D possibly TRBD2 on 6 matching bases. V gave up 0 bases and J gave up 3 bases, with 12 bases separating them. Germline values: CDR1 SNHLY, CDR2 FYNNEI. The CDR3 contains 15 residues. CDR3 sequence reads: CASSEAYGGSYEQYF. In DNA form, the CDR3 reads TGTGCCAGCAGTGAAGCGTACGGGGGAAGCTACGAGCAGTACTTC.

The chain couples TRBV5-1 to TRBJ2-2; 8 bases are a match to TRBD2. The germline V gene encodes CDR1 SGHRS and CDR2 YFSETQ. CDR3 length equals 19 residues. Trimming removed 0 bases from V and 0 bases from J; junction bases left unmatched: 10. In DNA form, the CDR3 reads TGCGCCAGCAGCTTGGCAACTCTAGCGGGCTTGGCGAACACCGGGGAGCTGTTTTTT. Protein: CASSLATLAGLANTGELFF.

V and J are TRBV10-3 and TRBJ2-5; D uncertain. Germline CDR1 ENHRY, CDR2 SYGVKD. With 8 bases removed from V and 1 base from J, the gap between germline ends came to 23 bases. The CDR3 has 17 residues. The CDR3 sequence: CAISPGRAGAAQETQYF. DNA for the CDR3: TGTGCCATCTCGCCAGGTCGGGCTGGCGCGGCCCAAGAGACCCAGTACTTC.

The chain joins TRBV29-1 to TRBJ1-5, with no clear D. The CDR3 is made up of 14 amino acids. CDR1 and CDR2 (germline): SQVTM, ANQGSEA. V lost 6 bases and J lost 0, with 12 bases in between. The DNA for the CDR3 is TGCAGCGTGGGCACTCGAAATAGCAATCAGCCCCAGCATTTT. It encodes CSVGTRNSNQPQHF. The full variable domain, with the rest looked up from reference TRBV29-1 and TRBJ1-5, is SAVISQKPSRDICQRGTSLTIQCQVDSQVTMMFWYRQQPGQSLTLIATANQGSEATYESGFVIDKFPISRPNLTFSTLTVSNMSPEDSSIYLCSVGTRNSNQPQHFGDGTRLSIL.

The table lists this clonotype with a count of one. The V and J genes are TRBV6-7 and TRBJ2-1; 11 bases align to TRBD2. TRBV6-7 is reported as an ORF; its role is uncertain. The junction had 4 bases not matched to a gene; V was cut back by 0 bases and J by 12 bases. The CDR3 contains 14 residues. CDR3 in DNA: TGTGCCAGCAGTTACTCAACTAGCGGGAGCGGGCAGTTCTTC. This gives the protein CASSYSTSGSGQFF.

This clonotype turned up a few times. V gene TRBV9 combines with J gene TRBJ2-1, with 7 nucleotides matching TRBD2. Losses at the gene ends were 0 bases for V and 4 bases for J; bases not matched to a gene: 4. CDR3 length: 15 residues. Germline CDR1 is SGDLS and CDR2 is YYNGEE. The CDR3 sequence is CASSVGTGGYNEQFF. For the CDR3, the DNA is TGTGCCAGCAGCGTAGGAACGGGAGGTTACAATGAGCAGTTCTTC.

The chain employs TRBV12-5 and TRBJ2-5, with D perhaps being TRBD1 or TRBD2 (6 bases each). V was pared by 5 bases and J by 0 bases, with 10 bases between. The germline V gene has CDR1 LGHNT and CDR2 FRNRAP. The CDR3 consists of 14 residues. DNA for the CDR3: TGTGCTAGTGGTAGGGGGGCGGACCAAGAGACCCAGTACTTC. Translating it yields CASGRGADQETQYF.

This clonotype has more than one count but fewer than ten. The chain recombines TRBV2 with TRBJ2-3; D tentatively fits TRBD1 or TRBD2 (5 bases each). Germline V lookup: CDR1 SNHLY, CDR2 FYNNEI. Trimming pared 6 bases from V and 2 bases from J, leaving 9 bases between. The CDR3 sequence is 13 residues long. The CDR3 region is CASSRETTDTQYF. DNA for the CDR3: TGTGCCAGCAGCAGGGAGACCACAGATACGCAGTATTTT.

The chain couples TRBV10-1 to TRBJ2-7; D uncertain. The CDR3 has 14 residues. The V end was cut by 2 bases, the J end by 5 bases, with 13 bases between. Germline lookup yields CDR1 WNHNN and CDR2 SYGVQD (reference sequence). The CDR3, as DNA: TGCGCCAGCAGTGAGGGACGGGCCTTCGACGAGCAGTACTTC. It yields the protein CASSEGRAFDEQYF.

The CDR3 DNA sequence: TGCAGCGTTGAACTATGGGGGGCCTTTGGGGATGAGCAGTTCTTC. This gives the protein CSVELWGAFGDEQFF. The rearrangement uses TRBV29-1 and TRBJ2-1, with D perhaps assigned TRBD1 or TRBD2 (6 bases each). V was shortened by 2 bases and J by 8 bases, with 19 bases between the two germline ends. The CDR3 totals 15 residues. The V gene's germline CDR1 is SQVTM and CDR2 ANQGSEA.

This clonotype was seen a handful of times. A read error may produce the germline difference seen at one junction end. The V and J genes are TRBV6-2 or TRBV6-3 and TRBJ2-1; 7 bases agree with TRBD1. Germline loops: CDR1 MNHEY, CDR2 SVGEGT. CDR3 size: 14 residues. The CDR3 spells CTSSYPGQSNEQFF. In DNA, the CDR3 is TGTACCAGCAGTTACCCGGGACAGTCCAATGAGCAGTTCTTC.

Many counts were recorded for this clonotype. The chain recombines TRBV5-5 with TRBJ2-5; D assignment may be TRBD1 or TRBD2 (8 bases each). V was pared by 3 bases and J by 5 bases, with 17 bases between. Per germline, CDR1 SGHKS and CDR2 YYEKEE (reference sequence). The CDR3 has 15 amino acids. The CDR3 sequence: CASSSRQGTRETQYF. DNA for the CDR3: TGTGCCAGCAGCTCGAGACAGGGGACTAGGGAGACCCAGTACTTC.

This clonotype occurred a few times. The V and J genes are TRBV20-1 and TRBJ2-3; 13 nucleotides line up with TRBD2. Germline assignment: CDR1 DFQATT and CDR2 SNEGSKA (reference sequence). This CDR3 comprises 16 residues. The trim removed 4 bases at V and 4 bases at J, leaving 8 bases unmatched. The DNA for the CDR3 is TGCAGTGCTACCACCGGGACTAGCGGGGTGGCAGATACGCAGTATTTT. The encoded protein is CSATTGTSGVADTQYF.

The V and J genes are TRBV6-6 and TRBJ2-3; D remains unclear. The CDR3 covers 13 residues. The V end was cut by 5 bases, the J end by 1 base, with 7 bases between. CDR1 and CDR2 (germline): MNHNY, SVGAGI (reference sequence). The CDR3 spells CASSRLRTDTQYF. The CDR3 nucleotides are TGTGCCAGCAGTCGGCTTCGCACAGATACGCAGTATTTT.